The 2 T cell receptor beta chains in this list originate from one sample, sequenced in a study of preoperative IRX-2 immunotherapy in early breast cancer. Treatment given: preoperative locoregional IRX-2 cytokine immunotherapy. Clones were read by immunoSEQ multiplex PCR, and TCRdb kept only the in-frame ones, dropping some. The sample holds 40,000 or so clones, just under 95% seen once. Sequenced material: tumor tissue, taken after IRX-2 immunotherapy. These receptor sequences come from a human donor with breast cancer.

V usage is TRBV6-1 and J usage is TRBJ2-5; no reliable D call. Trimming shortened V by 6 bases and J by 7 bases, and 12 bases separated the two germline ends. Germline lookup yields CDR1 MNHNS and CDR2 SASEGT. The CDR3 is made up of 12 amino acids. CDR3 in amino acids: CASRLTAGTQYF. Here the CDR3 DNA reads TGTGCCAGCAGATTGACGGCCGGGACCCAGTACTTC.

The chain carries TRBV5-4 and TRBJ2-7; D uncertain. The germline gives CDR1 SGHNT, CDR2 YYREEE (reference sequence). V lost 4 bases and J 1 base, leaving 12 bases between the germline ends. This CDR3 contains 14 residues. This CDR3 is CASSPSGGSYEQYF. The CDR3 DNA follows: TGTGCCAGCAGCCCCTCGGGCGGATCCTACGAGCAGTACTTC.